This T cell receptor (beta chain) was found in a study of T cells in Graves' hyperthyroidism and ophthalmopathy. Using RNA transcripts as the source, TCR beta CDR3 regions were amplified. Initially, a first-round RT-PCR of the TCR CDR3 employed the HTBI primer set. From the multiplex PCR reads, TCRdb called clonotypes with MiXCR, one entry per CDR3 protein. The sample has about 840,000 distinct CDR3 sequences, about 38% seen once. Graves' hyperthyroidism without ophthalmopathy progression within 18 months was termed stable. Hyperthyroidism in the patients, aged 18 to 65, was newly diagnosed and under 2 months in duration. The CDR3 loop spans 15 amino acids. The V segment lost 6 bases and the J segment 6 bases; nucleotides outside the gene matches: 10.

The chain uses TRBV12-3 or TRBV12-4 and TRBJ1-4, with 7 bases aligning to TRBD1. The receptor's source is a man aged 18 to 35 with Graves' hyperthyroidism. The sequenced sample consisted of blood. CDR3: CASSPTRGAYEKLFF. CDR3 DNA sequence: TGTGCCAGCAGCCCCACCAGGGGGGCTTATGAAAAACTGTTTTTT.